The clone carrying this T cell receptor beta chain was counted a few times. What it recognizes is unknown. The data derive from a study of blood T cells in healthy people across ages. A second PCR of 7 to 11 cycles used a sample-barcoded 5' primer and a J-beta primer mix. TCRdb re-derived calls from the 5' RACE reads in MiXCR, one entry per CDR3 protein. Of 1.5 million to 2 million distinct CDR3 sequences detected, 49% appear once; the ten largest clones hold over 2%. Study results and caveats: More naive CD4+ cells and higher diversity were found in long-lived than in aged donors.

CDR3 length: 15 residues. After removal of 7 bases from V and 3 bases from J, the junction contained 8 bases not matched to a gene. Germline V gene lookup returns CDR1 MDHEN and CDR2 SYDVKM. This clonotype was sampled from a woman in her 40s in good health. Sequencing used blood. This sequence joins TRBV28 and TRBJ2-1; TRBD1 matches at 8 bases. CDR3 sequence: CASTWDRMSYNEQFF. CDR3 in DNA: TGTGCCAGCACCTGGGACAGGATGAGCTACAATGAGCAGTTCTTC.